The present T cell receptor beta chain was sequenced within a study of blood T cells in healthy people across ages (dated by TCRdb to about 2015). Notes on the research overall: In model experiments, roughly one uniquely barcoded TCR beta cDNA molecule per two T cells was captured by template switching. Age-related changes in TCR beta repertoire diversity were measured in the study by deep sequencing normalized with unique cDNA molecular identifiers. The donors were split into four age groups: young (average roughly 15 years), middle-aged (about 40), aged (about 62) and long-lived (approximately 80). To avoid experimental bias, donors of different ages were spread randomly across the sequencing lanes. Two additional independent replicas of 1 million unique cDNA reads from the same blood draw were analyzed for two donors (one aged 18 to 30 and one aged 80 or older).

The donors were roughly 39 Caucasian individuals from Russia, aged roughly 6 to 95 years, who were systemically healthy. Each donor gave about 10 milliliters of peripheral blood, drawn into EDTA-treated Vacutainer tubes. Ficoll-Paque density-gradient centrifugation was used to isolate PBMCs, with at least 6.5 million per sample. Trizol reagent was used to extract total RNA from the PBMCs, yielding at least 6 micrograms per sample. Naive CD45RAhigh/CD27high T cell percentages were measured by flow cytometry on a PBMC aliquot from every donor. The method behind the library was 5' RACE. The instrument was an Illumina HiSeq 2500. The second PCR ran for roughly 7 to 12 cycles and used a J-beta primer mix along with a sample-barcoded 5' primer. A unique molecular identifier was introduced onto each TCR beta cDNA molecule by a template-switch 5' adaptor carrying 12 random nucleotides. Each sample yielded at least 2.5 million CDR3-containing paired-end reads. First-strand cDNA was synthesized from all RNA with the Mint cDNA synthesis kit, primed by a TRBC-specific oligonucleotide. After uracil-DNA glycosylase treatment, a first 18-cycle PCR used universal primers M1SS and BC2_uni_R on all cDNA. As for the original processing: Each sample was normalized by randomly selecting 1 million high-quality reads, each carrying a distinct molecular identifier. Reads with shared molecular identifiers were discarded instead of being binned into consensus sequences. MiTCR, set to a Q25 quality threshold and the strictest error-elimination algorithm, was used for CDR3 identification, clonotype clustering and error correction. A nonparametric unseen species model using Euler transformation provided a lower-bound estimate of total TCR beta diversity. In TCRdb, the public reads were trimmed at Q25 with fastp and aligned with MiXCR, with productive beta chains retained. All rows with the same CDR3 protein become a single entry with the most common DNA and genes. The V and J calls were determined by TCRdb, not by the authors. This sample gives 650,000 to 900,000 distinct CDR3 sequences in total; about 62% of them show up just once. Around a quarter of the sample rests with the top ten.

In the case of this clonotype: The antigen it recognizes is unknown. Nothing much larger sits one base from this clone, and base qualities are not available.

Broad study findings and their caveats: Total diversity estimates from one million sequenced T cells were considered lower bounds and underestimates. Since profiling was done on bulk unsorted PBMCs, naive and antigen-experienced compartments could not be conclusively compared. As age increased, observed TCR beta diversity per million T cells dropped in a roughly linear way, and a significant reduction was already evident by age 40. Observed TCR beta diversity correlated strongly with the percentage of naive T cells measured by flow cytometry. The CMV infection status of donors was not known, potentially confounding age-related changes in expanded clonotypes. Compared with the aged group, the long-lived group had more naive CD4+ T cells, fewer expanded clones and increased TCR diversity, a pattern suggesting age selection.

The origin of this receptor is a man aged 25-45 years in good health. Sequenced sample: blood.

The DNA reads TGTGCCAGCAGCCATGGGGGGGCGGCATCTCCTTCCCACGAGCAGTACTTC. Its coded protein is CASSHGGAASPSHEQYF. The chain employs TRBV3-1 and TRBJ2-5, and TRBD2 may be the D gene, going by 7 matching bases. The better agreement between TRBJ2-7 and the DNA end casts doubt on the J call. The CDR3 spans 17 residues, from the cysteine through the phenylalanine. Left in the record is the CDR3 DNA by itself, 51 bases read in frame from the first base. The germline V gene (reference sequence) yields LGHDT for CDR1 and YNNKEL for CDR2.